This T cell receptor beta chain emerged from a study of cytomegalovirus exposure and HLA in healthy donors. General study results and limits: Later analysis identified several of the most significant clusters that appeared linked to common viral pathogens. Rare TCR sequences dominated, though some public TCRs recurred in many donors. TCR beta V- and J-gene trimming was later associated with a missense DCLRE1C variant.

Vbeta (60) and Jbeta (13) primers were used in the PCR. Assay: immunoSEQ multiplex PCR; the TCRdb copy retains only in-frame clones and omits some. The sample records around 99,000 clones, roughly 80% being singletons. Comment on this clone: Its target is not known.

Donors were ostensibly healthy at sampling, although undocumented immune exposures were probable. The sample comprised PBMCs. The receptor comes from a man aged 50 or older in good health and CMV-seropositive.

The chain's CDR3 is CAISGRGLEAQYF. For the CDR3, the DNA is TGTGCCATCAGTGGCAGGGGACTAGAGGCGCAGTATTTT. The chain uses TRBV10-3 and TRBJ2-3; 8 nucleotides match TRBD2. Germline V lookup: CDR1 ENHRY, CDR2 SYGVKD. This CDR3 is built from 13 residues. Trimming removed 4 bases from V and 10 bases from J; junction bases left unmatched: 7.